This T cell receptor beta chain was retrieved from a study of CD8 T cells in ankylosing spondylitis. TCRdb called the 5' RACE reads again in MiXCR, with one record for every CDR3 protein. Of 300,000 to 400,000 distinct CDR3 sequences listed, 20% are singletons. In the case of this clonotype: The antigen remains undetermined. At one of its ends the junction is not consistent with the germline gene, which may arise from a read error.

Study-wide points: A motif of eight or nine highly homologous TCR beta variants was seen as apparently characteristic of ankylosing spondylitis blood. Within matched ankylosing spondylitis synovial fluid, disease-linked clones were reportedly significantly enriched.

This TCR derives from a male donor with ankylosing spondylitis or in good health (not recorded which). Specimen: blood, either unsorted or a sorted T cell fraction (not recorded which).

The chain's CDR3 is CASSTSGGTTYVQYF. CDR3 nucleotide sequence: TGTGCCAGCAGTACTAGCGGGGGGACCACCTACGTGCAGTACTTC. The V call is TRBV6-5, the J call TRBJ2-7; 12 bases are shared with TRBD2. The V gene's germline CDR1 is MNHEY and CDR2 SVGAGI. The CDR3 length is 15 residues.